This TCR beta chain stems from a study of T cell responses to AZD1222 COVID-19 vaccine. The study, taken as a whole, reports: White British ancestry dominated among donors, who included more females, and clonal diversity was possibly underestimated.

Some second doses came at about 4 weeks and others at about 12 weeks; these were pooled. Trimming took 5 bases from V and 1 from J, leaving 8 bases between them. CDR3 length: 13 residues. Per germline, CDR1 SEHNR and CDR2 FQNEAQ (reference sequence). Only in-frame clones appear in the TCRdb table, and some are missing; sequencing was by immunoSEQ multiplex PCR. The sample yields some 190,000 clones, nearly 95% seen once. With regard to this clone: No antigen is known for it.

This chain joins TRBV7-9 and TRBJ1-1; D gene unclear. The sample here was peripheral blood, taken 28 days after the second AZD1222 dose. The clonotype comes from an adult who received the AZD1222 COVID-19 vaccine. The CDR3, as DNA: TGTGCCAGCAGCCCGTACAAGAACACTGAAGCTTTCTTT. This sequence encodes CASSPYKNTEAFF. The variable domain in full, with the rest retrieved from reference TRBV7-9 and TRBJ1-1, is DTGVSQNPRHKITKRGQNVTFRCDPISEHNRLYWYRQTLGQGPEFLTYFQNEAQLEKSRLLSDRFSAERPKGSFSTLEIQRTEQGDSAMYLCASSPYKNTEAFFGQGTRLTVV.